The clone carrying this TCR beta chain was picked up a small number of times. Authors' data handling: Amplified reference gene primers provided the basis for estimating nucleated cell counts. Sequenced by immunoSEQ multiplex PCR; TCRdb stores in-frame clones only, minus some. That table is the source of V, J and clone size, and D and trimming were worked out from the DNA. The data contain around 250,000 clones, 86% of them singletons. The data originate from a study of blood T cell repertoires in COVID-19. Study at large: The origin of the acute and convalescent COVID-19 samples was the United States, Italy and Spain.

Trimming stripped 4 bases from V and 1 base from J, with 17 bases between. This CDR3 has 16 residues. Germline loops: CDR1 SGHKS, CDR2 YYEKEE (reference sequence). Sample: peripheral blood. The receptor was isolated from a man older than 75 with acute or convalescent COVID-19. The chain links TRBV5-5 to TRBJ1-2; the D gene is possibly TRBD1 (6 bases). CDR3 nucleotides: TGTGCCAGCAGCCTGATACAGGGAAACAGTAACTATGGCTACACCTTC. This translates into CASSLIQGNSNYGYTF.